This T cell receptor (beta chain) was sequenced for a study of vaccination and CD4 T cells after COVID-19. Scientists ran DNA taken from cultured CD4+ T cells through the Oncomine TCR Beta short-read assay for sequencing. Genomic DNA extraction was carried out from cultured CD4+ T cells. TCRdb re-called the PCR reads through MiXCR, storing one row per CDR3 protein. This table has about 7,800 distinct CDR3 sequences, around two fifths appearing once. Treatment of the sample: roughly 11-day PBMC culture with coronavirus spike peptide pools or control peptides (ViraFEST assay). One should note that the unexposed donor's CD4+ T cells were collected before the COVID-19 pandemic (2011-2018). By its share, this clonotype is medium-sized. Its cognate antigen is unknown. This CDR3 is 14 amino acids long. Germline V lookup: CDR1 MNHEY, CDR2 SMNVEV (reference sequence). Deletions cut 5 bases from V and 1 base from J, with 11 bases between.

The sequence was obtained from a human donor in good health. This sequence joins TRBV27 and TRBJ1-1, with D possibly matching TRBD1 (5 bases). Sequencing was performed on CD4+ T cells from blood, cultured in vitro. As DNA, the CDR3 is TGTGCCAGCAGTCTCGGGACCGCGAACACTGAAGCTTTCTTT. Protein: CASSLGTANTEAFF.